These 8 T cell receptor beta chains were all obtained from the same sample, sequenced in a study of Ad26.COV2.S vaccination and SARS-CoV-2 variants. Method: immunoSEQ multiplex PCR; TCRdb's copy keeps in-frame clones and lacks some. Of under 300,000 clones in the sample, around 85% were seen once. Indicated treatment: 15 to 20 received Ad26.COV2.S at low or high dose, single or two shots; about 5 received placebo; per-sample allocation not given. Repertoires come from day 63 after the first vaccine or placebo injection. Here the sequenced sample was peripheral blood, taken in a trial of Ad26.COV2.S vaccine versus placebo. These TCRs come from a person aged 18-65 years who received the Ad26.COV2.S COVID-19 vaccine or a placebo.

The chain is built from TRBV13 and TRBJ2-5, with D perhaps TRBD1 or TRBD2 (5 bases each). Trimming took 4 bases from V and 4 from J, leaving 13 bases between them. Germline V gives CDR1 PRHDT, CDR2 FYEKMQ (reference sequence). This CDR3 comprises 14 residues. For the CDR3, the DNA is TGTGCCAGCAGCTCCGTTGGGACCGGAGAGACCCAGTACTTC. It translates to CASSSVGTGETQYF.

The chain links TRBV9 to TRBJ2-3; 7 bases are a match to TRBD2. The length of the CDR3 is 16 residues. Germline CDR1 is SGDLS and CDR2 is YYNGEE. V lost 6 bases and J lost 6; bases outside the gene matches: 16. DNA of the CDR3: TGTGCCAGCACCACCGGTAGGGGCGGGGGTGGGGATACGCAGTATTTT. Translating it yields CASTTGRGGGGDTQYF.

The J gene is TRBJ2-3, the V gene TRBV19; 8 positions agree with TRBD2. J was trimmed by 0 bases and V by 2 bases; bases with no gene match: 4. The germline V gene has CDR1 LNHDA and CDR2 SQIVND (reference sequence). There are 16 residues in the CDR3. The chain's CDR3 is CASSISSGGSTDTQYF. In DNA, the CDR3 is TGTGCCAGTAGTATAAGCAGCGGGGGTAGCACAGATACGCAGTATTTT.

DNA for the CDR3: TGCGCCAGCAGCTTGACACCACCCCCAGAGACCCAGTACTTC. Translation: CASSLTPPPETQYF. The chain couples TRBV5-1 to TRBJ2-5; D gene ambiguous. CDR3 size: 14 residues. V was trimmed by 1 base and J by 4 bases, leaving 11 bases between them. Germline CDR1 is SGHRS and CDR2 is YFSETQ.

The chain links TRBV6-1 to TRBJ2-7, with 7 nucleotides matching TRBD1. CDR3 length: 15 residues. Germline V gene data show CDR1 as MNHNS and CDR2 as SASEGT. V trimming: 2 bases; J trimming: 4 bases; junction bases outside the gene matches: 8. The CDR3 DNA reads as TGTGCCAGCAGTGAATTAGAGGGGGCCATTTACGAGCAGTACTTC. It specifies CASSELEGAIYEQYF.

This CDR3 reads CASSLRRDRASEKLFF. The CDR3 bases are TGTGCCAGCAGCCTCCGCCGGGACAGGGCCAGTGAAAAACTGTTTTTT. This sequence joins TRBV7-8 and TRBJ1-4; 9 positions agree with TRBD1. Germline CDR1 and CDR2: SGHVS and FQNEAQ. This CDR3 is 16 amino acids long. V gave up 5 bases and J gave up 7 bases; unmatched junction bases: 11.

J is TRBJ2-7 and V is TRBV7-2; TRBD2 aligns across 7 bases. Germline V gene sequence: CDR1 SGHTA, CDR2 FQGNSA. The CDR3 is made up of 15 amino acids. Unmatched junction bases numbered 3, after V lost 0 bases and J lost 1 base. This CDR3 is CASSLATSVSYEQYF. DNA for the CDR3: TGTGCCAGCAGCTTAGCCACTAGCGTTTCCTACGAGCAGTACTTC.

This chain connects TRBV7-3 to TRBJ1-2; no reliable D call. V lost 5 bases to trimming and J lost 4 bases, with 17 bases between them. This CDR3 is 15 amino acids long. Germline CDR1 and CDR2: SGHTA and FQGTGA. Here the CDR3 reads CASSPHGSGGYGYTF. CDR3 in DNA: TGTGCCAGCAGCCCCCACGGATCGGGAGGCTATGGCTACACCTTC.